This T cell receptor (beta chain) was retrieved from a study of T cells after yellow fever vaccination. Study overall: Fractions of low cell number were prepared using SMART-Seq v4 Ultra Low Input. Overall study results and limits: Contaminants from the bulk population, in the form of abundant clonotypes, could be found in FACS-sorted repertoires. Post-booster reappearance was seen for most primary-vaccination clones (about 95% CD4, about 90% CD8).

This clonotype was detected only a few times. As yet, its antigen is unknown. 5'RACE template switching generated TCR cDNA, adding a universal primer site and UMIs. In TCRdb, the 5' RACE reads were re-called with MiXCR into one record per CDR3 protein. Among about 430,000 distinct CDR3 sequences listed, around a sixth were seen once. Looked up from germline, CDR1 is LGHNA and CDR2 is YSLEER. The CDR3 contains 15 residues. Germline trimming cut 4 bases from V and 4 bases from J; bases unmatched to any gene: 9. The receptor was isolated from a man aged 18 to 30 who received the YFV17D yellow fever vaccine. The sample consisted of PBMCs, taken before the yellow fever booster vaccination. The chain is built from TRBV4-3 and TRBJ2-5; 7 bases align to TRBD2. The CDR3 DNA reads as TGCGCCAGCAGCCGAGGACGCGGGGGTTCAGAGACCCAGTACTTC. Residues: CASSRGRGGSETQYF.